This T cell receptor beta chain was retrieved from a study of CD8+CD57+ T cells in acquired aplastic anemia. On the study more broadly: Sorting CD4+ and CD8+ cells gave DNA averaging roughly 3.2 ug. Whole-study results and caveats: Patients did not significantly differ from controls in CD8+ Simpson's diversity.

The table lists this clonotype with many counts. No antigen is known for it. TCR beta VDJ and CDR3 profiles were obtained from a genomic DNA template. MiXCR, applied by TCRdb to the reads, yields one record per CDR3 protein. The sample comprises 150,000 or so distinct CDR3 sequences, about 50% of which are singletons, and about 31% rests with the top ten. This CDR3 comprises 14 residues. V was shortened by 2 bases and J by 5 bases, with 12 bases between the two germline ends. Patients picked for sequencing had shown CD8+CD57+ cell expansion detected by flow cytometry. The study sampled blood from patients who had received no therapy.

The sequence derives from a human donor with aplastic anemia. The specimen sequenced was sorted CD4+, CD8+, or CD8+CD57+ T cells (not recorded which) from PBMCs. The rearrangement joins TRBV12-3 or TRBV12-4 to TRBJ2-5; D gene ambiguous. The CDR3 protein is CASSLSHTRETQYF. DNA for the CDR3: TGTGCCAGCAGTTTATCTCACACACGGGAGACCCAGTACTTC.